What follows is one TCR beta chain and its context. Its cognate antigen is unknown. V lost 5 bases, J lost 2 bases, and 16 bases lay in between. The CDR3 loop spans 15 amino acids. Germline V CDR1 and CDR2: SGHAT, FQNNGV. Clones were read by immunoSEQ multiplex PCR, and TCRdb kept only the in-frame ones, dropping some. The sample records approximately 320,000 clones, 67% being singletons. The data originate from a study of cytotoxic CD8 clonotypes in ibrutinib-treated CLL. Study observations and caveats: Clonality, elevated at ibrutinib response, dropped back toward baseline at progression.

Source: PBMCs, taken after 36 months of ibrutinib treatment. The J gene is TRBJ2-7, the V gene TRBV11-2; the D gene is possibly TRBD1 (6 bases). The sequence came from a human donor with chronic lymphocytic leukemia. Here the CDR3 reads CASSPRGFRTYEQYF. Written as DNA, the CDR3 is TGTGCCAGCAGCCCCAGGGGATTTAGGACCTACGAGCAGTACTTC.